The next 30 T cell receptor beta chains were all read from a single sample in a study of blood T cell repertoires in COVID-19. The data were produced by immunoSEQ multiplex PCR, yet TCRdb's version contains in-frame clones alone and is incomplete. The sample lists around 29,000 clones, approximately 71% occurring once. The sample comprised peripheral blood. These receptors were collected from a human donor in a cohort sampled during active COVID-19.

The V call is TRBV7-2, the J call TRBJ2-1; D unclear. Trimming shortened V by 4 bases and J by 2 bases, and 9 bases separated the two germline ends. The CDR3 consists of 14 residues. Germline CDR1 SGHTA, CDR2 FQGNSA. The CDR3 here is CASSSYMAYNEQFF. CDR3 DNA: TGTGCCAGCAGCTCCTATATGGCCTACAATGAGCAGTTCTTC.

This clone was counted a few times. V gene TRBV25-1 combines with J gene TRBJ1-6, with 7 nucleotides matching TRBD1. CDR1 and CDR2 from the germline V gene are MGHDK and SYGVNS. CDR3 length: 14 amino acids. V shed 8 bases, J shed 10 bases, and the junction held 11 bases outside the gene matches. The CDR3 sequence is CASGSGQNRSPLHF. The DNA of the CDR3 is TGTGCCAGCGGCTCGGGACAGAACCGATCACCCCTCCACTTT. Full variable domain (outside the CDR3, taken from reference TRBV25-1 and TRBJ1-6): EADIYQTPRYLVIGTGKKITLECSQTMGHDKMYWYQQDPGMELHLIHYSYGVNSTEKGDLSSESTVSRIRTEHFPLTLESARPSHTSQYLCASGSGQNRSPLHFGNGTRLTVT.

The chain is built from TRBV9 and TRBJ1-2, with 7 bases aligning to TRBD1. The length of the CDR3 is 13 residues. Germline V gene lookup returns CDR1 SGDLS and CDR2 YYNGEE. Losses at the gene ends were 3 bases for V and 4 bases for J; bases not matched to a gene: 3. For the CDR3, the DNA is TGTGCCAGCAGCGGGACAGGCGTCTATGGCTACACCTTC. Residues: CASSGTGVYGYTF.

The CDR3 loop is CASSSGQGDSPLHF. The CDR3 bases are TGCGCCAGCAGCTCCGGACAGGGGGATTCACCCCTCCACTTT. This chain connects TRBV5-1 to TRBJ1-6; 10 bases match TRBD1. The germline CDR1 and CDR2 sequences are SGHRS and YFSETQ. Trimming cost V 3 bases and J 8 bases; bases outside gene matches: 2. The CDR3 runs to 14 residues. The full variable domain, rest sourced from reference TRBV5-1 and TRBJ1-6, is KAGVTQTPRYLIKTRGQQVTLSCSPISGHRSVSWYQQTPGQGLQFLFEYFSETQRNKGNFPGRFSGRQFSNSRSEMNVSTLELGDSALYLCASSSGQGDSPLHFGNGTRLTVT.

This chain uses TRBV6-2 or TRBV6-3 with TRBJ2-7, with TRBD2 identical over 10 bases. CDR3 length: 16 residues. Germline V gene sequence: CDR1 MNHEY, CDR2 SVGEGT. The J segment lost 4 bases and the V segment lost 0 bases, leaving 6 bases of the junction unmatched. This chain's CDR3 is CASSYSTSGQTYEQYF. The CDR3 DNA reads TGTGCCAGCAGTTACTCGACTAGCGGGCAAACTTACGAGCAGTACTTC.

The gene calls are TRBV18 and TRBJ2-5, with D possibly TRBD1 on 6 matching bases. The germline V gene encodes CDR1 KGHSH and CDR2 LQKENI. V lost 4 bases to trimming and J lost 3 bases, with 9 bases between them. The CDR3 has 13 residues. DNA for the CDR3: TGTGCCAGCTCACTCGGGACAAAAGAGACCCAGTACTTC. This encodes CASSLGTKETQYF.

This rearrangement joins TRBV10-3 to TRBJ2-1; no firm D call. V shed 3 bases and J shed 15 bases, with 15 bases lying between them. This CDR3 region has 12 residues. Germline V gene lookup returns CDR1 ENHRY and CDR2 SYGVKD. The CDR3 DNA reads as TGTGCCATCAGTGACGTGCACGACCCAGGGTTCTTC. Amino acid sequence: CAISDVHDPGFF.

This clone was observed a handful of times. V and J are TRBV7-3 and TRBJ1-1; the D gene is possibly TRBD1 (6 bases). The germline CDR1 and CDR2 sequences are SGHTA and FQGTGA. This CDR3 is built from 13 residues. V lost 1 base, J lost 7 bases, and 10 bases lay in between. The CDR3 sequence is CASSLNPDSEAFF. CDR3 sequence (DNA): TGTGCCAGCAGCTTAAATCCGGACAGTGAAGCTTTCTTT.

The chain carries TRBV7-8 and TRBJ2-7; 7 bases are shared with TRBD1. The germline gives CDR1 SGHVS, CDR2 FQNEAQ. This CDR3 is 14 amino acids long. V trimming: 5 bases; J trimming: 2 bases; junction bases outside the gene matches: 6. CDR3 sequence reads: CASSAGGVTYEQYF. In DNA form, the CDR3 reads TGTGCCAGCAGCGCAGGGGGTGTAACCTACGAGCAGTACTTC.

The genes are TRBV10-2 and TRBJ1-2; the D is unclear. Between the trimmed V and J ends, which lost 3 bases and 4 bases, there was a span of 9 bases. CDR1 is WSHSY, CDR2 SAAADI, per germline. The CDR3 is made up of 13 amino acids. CDR3 region: CASSEEHLYGYTF. CDR3 nucleotide sequence: TGCGCCAGCAGTGAAGAACACCTCTATGGCTACACCTTC.

This clone was recorded a few times. The chain combines TRBV28 with TRBJ2-1; 7 positions agree with TRBD1. V gave up 3 bases and J gave up 5 bases; unmatched junction bases: 4. The CDR3 covers 14 residues. The germline V gene has CDR1 MDHEN and CDR2 SYDVKM. The CDR3, as DNA: TGTGCCAGCAGTTTCGGCAGGGGGAACAATGAGCAGTTCTTC. Encoded protein: CASSFGRGNNEQFF.

The chain combines TRBV28 with TRBJ2-7; no clear D. V was shortened by 2 bases and J by 2 bases, with 7 bases between the two germline ends. The CDR3 spans 13 residues. Germline CDR1 reads MDHEN; CDR2 reads SYDVKM. CDR3 bases: TGTGCCAGCAGTTTAGGCGGAACCTACGAGCAGTACTTC. This gives the protein CASSLGGTYEQYF.

A word on this clone: Other DNA sequences within the sample encode an identical CDR3. The rearrangement links TRBV7-9 to TRBJ1-5, with D perhaps matching TRBD1 (6 bases). Trimming stripped 5 bases from V and 0 bases from J, with 8 bases between. The CDR3 consists of 14 residues. Germline CDR1 and CDR2: SEHNR and FQNEAQ (reference sequence). The CDR3 reads CASSRDISNQPQHF. The CDR3 DNA is TGTGCCAGCAGCAGGGACATTAGCAATCAGCCCCAGCATTTT.

This chain connects TRBV6-2 or TRBV6-3 to TRBJ2-7, with TRBD1 as a possible D gene (6 bases). With 0 bases removed from V and 3 bases from J, the gap between germline ends came to 15 bases. CDR3 length equals 16 residues. Looked up from germline, CDR1 is MNHEY and CDR2 is SVGEGT. CDR3 nucleotide sequence: TGTGCCAGCAGTTACTCGAGAACAGGGATCTTCTACGAGCAGTACTTC. Its translation: CASSYSRTGIFYEQYF.

V is TRBV28 and J is TRBJ2-4; a weak D match, TRBD2 (5 bases). Trimming pared 6 bases from V and 7 bases from J, leaving 13 bases between. Per germline, CDR1 MDHEN and CDR2 SYDVKM. There are 13 residues in the CDR3. CDR3 amino acids: CASSSVRGNIQYF. The DNA of the CDR3 is TGTGCCAGCAGCTCAGTCCGCGGGAACATTCAGTACTTC.

CDR3 coding DNA: TGCGCCAGCAGCCAAGATCCCGTAGGTAGCGGGAGTACTACCTACGAGCAGTACTTC. Encoded protein: CASSQDPVGSGSTTYEQYF. V and J are TRBV4-1 and TRBJ2-7; 9 nucleotides agree with TRBD2. CDR3 length: 19 amino acids. The V segment lost 0 bases and the J segment 2 bases; nucleotides outside the gene matches: 14. CDR1 MGHRA and CDR2 YSYEKL come from the germline V gene.

The V and J genes are TRBV4-3 and TRBJ2-2, with unresolved D. The CDR3 runs to 14 residues. V was pared by 0 bases and J by 4 bases, with 6 bases between. Germline assignment: CDR1 LGHNA and CDR2 YSLEER. In DNA, the CDR3 is TGCGCCAGCAGCCAAGATAAATCCACCGGGGAGCTGTTTTTT. Translated, it gives CASSQDKSTGELFF.

The chain employs TRBV30 and TRBJ2-5; TRBD1 matches at 7 bases. The germline V gene has CDR1 GTSNPN and CDR2 SVGIG (reference sequence). This CDR3 has 14 residues. Germline trimming cut 5 bases from V and 2 bases from J; bases unmatched to any gene: 8. The CDR3 DNA sequence: TGTGCCTGGGGCAGAAACAGGGGACAAGAGACCCAGTACTTC. Amino acids: CAWGRNRGQETQYF. The full variable domain, with the rest looked up from reference TRBV30 and TRBJ2-5, is SQTIHQWPATLVQPVGSPLSLECTVEGTSNPNLYWYRQAAGRGLQLLFYSVGIGQISSEVPQNLSASRPQDRQFILSSKKLLLSDSGFYLCAWGRNRGQETQYFGPGTRLLVL.

The chain couples TRBV18 to TRBJ2-1; 10 nucleotides match TRBD1. V gave up 3 bases and J gave up 6 bases; unmatched junction bases: 8. The CDR3 spans 16 residues. Germline loops: CDR1 KGHSH, CDR2 LQKENI. CDR3 sequence: CASSPIRQGAGNEQFF. CDR3 nucleotides: TGTGCCAGCTCACCGATCCGACAGGGGGCAGGCAATGAGCAGTTCTTC.

This clone turned up a few times. The chain links TRBV7-3 to TRBJ2-3; tentative D call: TRBD2 (6 bases). Trimming took off 2 bases at V and 1 base at J, with 13 bases between the two ends. This CDR3 contains 16 residues. Germline-derived CDR1 and CDR2 are SGHTA and FQGTGA. The CDR3 reads CASSLVGGGGTDTQYF. Written as DNA, the CDR3 is TGTGCCAGCAGCTTAGTTGGGGGAGGAGGCACAGATACGCAGTATTTT. Combining the CDR3 with reference TRBV7-3 and TRBJ2-3 gives the whole variable domain GAGVSQTPSNKVTEKGKYVELRCDPISGHTALYWYRQSLGQGPEFLIYFQGTGAADDSGLPNDRFFAVRPEGSVSTLKIQRTERGDSAVYLCASSLVGGGGTDTQYFGPGTRLTVL.

This sequence joins TRBV4-3 and TRBJ2-6, with 10 bases that match TRBD1. Losses at the gene ends were 1 base for V and 0 bases for J; bases not matched to a gene: 3. CDR1 and CDR2 from the germline V gene are LGHNA and YSLEER. The CDR3 sequence is 18 residues long. The CDR3 sequence: CASSQGQGALSGANVLTF. The CDR3 coding sequence is TGCGCCAGCAGCCAAGGACAGGGGGCCCTCTCTGGGGCCAACGTCCTGACTTTC.

The J gene is TRBJ1-4, the V gene TRBV19; TRBD1 might be the D (5 bases). CDR1 is LNHDA and CDR2 is SQIVND in the germline V gene (reference sequence). There are 14 residues in the CDR3. Trimming cost V 4 bases and J 0 bases, with 6 bases left between them. CDR3 sequence (DNA): TGTGCCAGTAGTACGGGGGCAACTAATGAAAAACTGTTTTTT. Translated: CASSTGATNEKLFF.

J is TRBJ1-5 and V is TRBV6-2 or TRBV6-3, with D uncertain. Trimming removed 1 base from V and 7 bases from J, with 5 bases in between. Germline CDR1 is MNHEY and CDR2 is SVGEGT. The CDR3 has 12 amino acids. CDR3 region: CASSYWRQPQHF. The CDR3 DNA sequence: TGTGCCAGCAGTTACTGGAGACAGCCCCAGCATTTT.

This clone was recorded a few times. This chain joins TRBV2 and TRBJ1-3; 9 positions agree with TRBD1. The ends lost 6 bases at V and 0 bases at J; junction bases unmatched: 3. The CDR3 covers 15 residues. Germline V gene data show CDR1 as SNHLY and CDR2 as FYNNEI. CDR3 nucleotides: TGTGCCAGCAGGGACAGGGGCTACTCTGGAAACACCATATATTTT. Residues: CASRDRGYSGNTIYF.

The chain combines TRBV7-2 with TRBJ2-7; D perhaps matches TRBD1 (5 bases). V dropped 1 base and J dropped 2 bases, with 15 bases sitting between them. Germline lookup yields CDR1 SGHTA and CDR2 FQGNSA. There are 16 residues in the CDR3. CDR3 sequence: CASSLDLPGLPYEQYF. Here the CDR3 DNA reads TGTGCCAGCAGCTTAGATCTCCCAGGGCTGCCCTACGAGCAGTACTTC. The full variable domain, in which reference TRBV7-2 and TRBJ2-7 provide the parts outside the CDR3, is GAGVSQSPSNKVTEKGKDVELRCDPISGHTALYWYRQSLGQGLEFLIYFQGNSAPDKSGLPSDRFSAERTGGSVSTLTIQRTQQEDSAVYLCASSLDLPGLPYEQYFGPGTRLTVT.

The V gene is TRBV7-6, the J gene TRBJ2-2; D perhaps matches TRBD2 (6 bases). The CDR3 is 13 residues long. Trimming removed 5 bases from V and 7 bases from J, with 11 bases in between. The germline CDR1 and CDR2 sequences are SGHVS and FNYEAQ. CDR3 DNA sequence: TGTGCCAGCAGCCAACAGGAGGGCGGGGAGCTGTTTTTT. Its protein is CASSQQEGGELFF. The whole variable domain, filled in from reference TRBV7-6 and TRBJ2-2, reads GAGVSQSPRYKVTKRGQDVALRCDPISGHVSLYWYRQALGQGPEFLTYFNYEAQQDKSGLPNDRFSAERPEGSISTLTIQRTEQRDSAMYRCASSQQEGGELFFGEGSRLTVL.

V and J are TRBV28 and TRBJ1-5; no clear D. V was clipped by 3 bases and J by 2 bases, with 5 bases between them. In germline, CDR1 is MDHEN, CDR2 SYDVKM. CDR3 size: 13 residues. Written as DNA, the CDR3 is TGTGCCAGCAGTTTGAGCGGCAATCAGCCCCAGCATTTT. Its protein product is CASSLSGNQPQHF.

The chain couples TRBV19 to TRBJ2-3, with D maybe TRBD2 (6 bases). CDR1 is LNHDA and CDR2 is SQIVND in the germline V gene (reference sequence). This CDR3 contains 14 residues. V lost 1 base to trimming and J lost 3 bases, with 8 bases between them. The CDR3 region has the DNA TGTGCCAGTAGTATAGCGACTAGTACAGATACGCAGTATTTT. Encoded protein: CASSIATSTDTQYF.

In its sample, this clone was seen a few times. The chain carries TRBV18 and TRBJ1-2; TRBD1 matches 7 bases. The CDR3 totals 18 residues. V shed 2 bases and J 3 bases; nucleotides not matched to a gene: 15. Looked up from germline, CDR1 is KGHSH and CDR2 is LQKENI. The CDR3 DNA sequence: TGTGCCAGCTCACCAGGGGTAGGACAGGCCCTTCTCGACTATGGCTACACCTTC. Its translation: CASSPGVGQALLDYGYTF.

There are a few counts of this clone. The V gene is TRBV30, the J gene TRBJ1-1; TRBD1 might be the D (5 bases). The CDR3 length is 12 residues. The V end lost 1 base, the J end lost 6 bases, and 9 bases lay between the germline ends. Germline-derived CDR1 and CDR2 are GTSNPN and SVGIG (reference sequence). Here the CDR3 DNA reads TGTGCCTGGAGTGGGGGCGAGGCTGAAGCTTTCTTT. This gives the protein CAWSGGEAEAFF.